The following is a T cell receptor (beta chain) sequence with its context. Its antigen is undetermined. Clones were sequenced by immunoSEQ multiplex PCR, and TCRdb holds only the in-frame ones, with some missing. This table has 45,000 to 60,000 clones, 88% appearing once. Germline lookup yields CDR1 SEHNR and CDR2 FQNEAQ (reference sequence). The CDR3 covers 14 residues. V lost 1 base to trimming and J lost 1 base, with 4 bases between them. This specimen comes from a study of PD-L1 blockade in urothelial cancer. Background on the study: The study started patients on atezolizumab at some point between 2014 and 2016, giving 1,200 mg intravenously every 3 weeks. The researchers analyzed blood 3 weeks (second dose) and 6 weeks after treatment start. A median approximately 140,000 T cells were found in blood samples.

Time point noted: peripheral blood 6 weeks after treatment start. General observations from the study: Patients who had durable benefit saw their tumor-associated blood clones expand more at 3 weeks.

Specimen: PBMCs, collected around atezolizumab (anti-PD-L1) treatment. This clonotype originated in a man aged 55 to 70 with urothelial cancer. This chain links TRBV7-9 with TRBJ2-2; no reliable D call. This chain's CDR3 is CASSLVQNTGELFF. CDR3 in DNA: TGTGCCAGCAGCTTAGTCCAGAACACCGGGGAGCTGTTTTTT.